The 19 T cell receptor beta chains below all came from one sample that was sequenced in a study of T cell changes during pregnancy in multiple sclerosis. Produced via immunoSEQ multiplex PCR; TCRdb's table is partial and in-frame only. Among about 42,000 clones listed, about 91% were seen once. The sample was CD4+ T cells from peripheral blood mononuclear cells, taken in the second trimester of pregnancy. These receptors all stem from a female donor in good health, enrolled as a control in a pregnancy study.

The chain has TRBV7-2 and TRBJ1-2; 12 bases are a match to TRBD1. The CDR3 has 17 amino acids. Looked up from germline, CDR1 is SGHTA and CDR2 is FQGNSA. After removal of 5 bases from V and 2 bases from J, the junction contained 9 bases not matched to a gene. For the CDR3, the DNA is TGTGCCAGCAGCCGCGGCGGGACAGGGGGCAGGAACTATGGCTACACCTTC. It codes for CASSRGGTGGRNYGYTF.

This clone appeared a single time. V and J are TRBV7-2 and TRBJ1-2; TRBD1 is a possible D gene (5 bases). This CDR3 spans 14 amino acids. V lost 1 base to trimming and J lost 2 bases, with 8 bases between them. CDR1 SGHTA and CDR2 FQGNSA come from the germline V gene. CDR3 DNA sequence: TGTGCCAGCAGCTTAGAACGGGGGAACTATGGCTACACCTTC. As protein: CASSLERGNYGYTF.

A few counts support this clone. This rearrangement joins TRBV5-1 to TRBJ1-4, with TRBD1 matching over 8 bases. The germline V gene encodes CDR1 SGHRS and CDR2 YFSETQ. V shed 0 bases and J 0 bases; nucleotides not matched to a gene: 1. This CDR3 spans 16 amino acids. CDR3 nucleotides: TGCGCCAGCAGCTTGGACAGGGGGACAACTAATGAAAAACTGTTTTTT. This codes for CASSLDRGTTNEKLFF.

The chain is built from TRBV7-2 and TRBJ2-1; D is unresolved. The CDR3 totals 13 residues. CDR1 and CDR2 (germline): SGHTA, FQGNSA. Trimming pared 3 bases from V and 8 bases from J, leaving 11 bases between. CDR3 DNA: TGTGCCAGCAGCTTTCCCCACATTCATGAGCAGTTCTTC. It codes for CASSFPHIHEQFF.

The CDR3 nucleotides are TGTGCCAGCAGCCAAGCACTCTCCAAACCGGGACAGGGATTCAACGAGCAGTACTTC. Translated, it gives CASSQALSKPGQGFNEQYF. This chain uses TRBV4-2 with TRBJ2-7, with TRBD1 identical over 9 bases. Trimming removed 1 base from V and 5 bases from J; junction bases left unmatched: 18. Germline V gene lookup returns CDR1 LGHNA and CDR2 YNFKEQ. This CDR3 contains 19 residues.

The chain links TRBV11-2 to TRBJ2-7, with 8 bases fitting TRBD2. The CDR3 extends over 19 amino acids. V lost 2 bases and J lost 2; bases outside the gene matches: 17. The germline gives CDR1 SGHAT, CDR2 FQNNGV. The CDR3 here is CASSLRSGRAGERPYEQYF. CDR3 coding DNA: TGTGCCAGCAGCTTACGGTCCGGGAGGGCCGGTGAGCGGCCCTACGAGCAGTACTTC. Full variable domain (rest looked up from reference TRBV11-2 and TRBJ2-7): EAGVAQSPRYKIIEKRQSVAFWCNPISGHATLYWYQQILGQGPKLLIQFQNNGVVDDSQLPKDRFSAERLKGVDSTLKIQPAKLEDSAVYLCASSLRSGRAGERPYEQYFGPGTRLTVT.

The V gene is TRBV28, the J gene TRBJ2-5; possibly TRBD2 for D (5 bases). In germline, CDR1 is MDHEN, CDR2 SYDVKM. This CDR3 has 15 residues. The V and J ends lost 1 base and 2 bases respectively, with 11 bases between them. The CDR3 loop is CASSLFPSRQETQYF. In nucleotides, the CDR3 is TGTGCCAGCAGTTTATTTCCTAGCAGGCAAGAGACCCAGTACTTC.

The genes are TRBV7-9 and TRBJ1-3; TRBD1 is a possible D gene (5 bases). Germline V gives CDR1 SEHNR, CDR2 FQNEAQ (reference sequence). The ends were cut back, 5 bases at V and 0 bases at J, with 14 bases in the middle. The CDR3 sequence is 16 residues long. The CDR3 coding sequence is TGTGCCAGCAGCCTAATGGACATAGGCTCTGGAAACACCATATATTTT. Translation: CASSLMDIGSGNTIYF.

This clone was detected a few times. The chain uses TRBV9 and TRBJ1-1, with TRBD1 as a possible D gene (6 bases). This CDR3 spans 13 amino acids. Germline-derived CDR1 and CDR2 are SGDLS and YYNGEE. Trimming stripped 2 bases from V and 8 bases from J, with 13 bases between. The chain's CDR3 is CASSVRGGGEAFF. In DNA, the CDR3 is TGTGCCAGCAGCGTCCGGGGTGGGGGCGAAGCTTTCTTT.

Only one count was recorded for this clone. CDR3 protein: CASIGYGNEQFF. The CDR3 nucleotides read TGTGCCAGCATCGGTTACGGGAATGAGCAGTTCTTC. V usage is TRBV6-1 and J usage is TRBJ2-1; D call uncertain. Germline lookup yields CDR1 MNHNS and CDR2 SASEGT. This CDR3 is 12 amino acids long. V lost 7 bases, J lost 7 bases, and 11 bases lay in between.

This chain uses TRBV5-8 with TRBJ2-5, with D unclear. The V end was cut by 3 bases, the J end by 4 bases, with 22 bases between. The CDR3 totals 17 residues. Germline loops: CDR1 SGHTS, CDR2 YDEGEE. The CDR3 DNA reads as TGTGCCAGCAGCTCTCACGGTCGTGCGCGGAGAGGAGAGACCCAGTACTTC. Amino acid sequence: CASSSHGRARRGETQYF.

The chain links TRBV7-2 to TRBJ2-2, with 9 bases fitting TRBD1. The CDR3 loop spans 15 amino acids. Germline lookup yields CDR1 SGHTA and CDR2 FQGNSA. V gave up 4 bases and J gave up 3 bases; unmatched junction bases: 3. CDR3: CASSWGQGYTGELFF. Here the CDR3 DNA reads TGTGCCAGCAGCTGGGGACAGGGTTACACCGGGGAGCTGTTTTTT.

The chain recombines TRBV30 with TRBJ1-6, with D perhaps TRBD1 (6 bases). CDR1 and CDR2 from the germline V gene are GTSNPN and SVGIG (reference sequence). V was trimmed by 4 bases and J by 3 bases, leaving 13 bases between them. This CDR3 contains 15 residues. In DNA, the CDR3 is TGTGCCTGGATGATCCGACAGGACTATAATTCACCCCTCCACTTT. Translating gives CAWMIRQDYNSPLHF.

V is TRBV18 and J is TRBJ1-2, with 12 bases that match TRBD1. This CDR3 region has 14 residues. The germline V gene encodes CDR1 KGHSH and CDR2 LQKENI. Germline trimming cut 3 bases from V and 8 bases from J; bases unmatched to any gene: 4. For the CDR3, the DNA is TGTGCCAGCTCACCGGGACAGGGGGCGCGAGGCTACACCTTC. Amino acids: CASSPGQGARGYTF.

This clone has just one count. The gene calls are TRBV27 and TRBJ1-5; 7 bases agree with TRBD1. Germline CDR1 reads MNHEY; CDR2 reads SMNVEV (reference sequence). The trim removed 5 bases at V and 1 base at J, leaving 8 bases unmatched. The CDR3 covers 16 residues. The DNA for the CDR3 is TGTGCCAGCAGTCACCTGAGGGACAGCAGCAATCAGCCCCAGCATTTT. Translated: CASSHLRDSSNQPQHF.

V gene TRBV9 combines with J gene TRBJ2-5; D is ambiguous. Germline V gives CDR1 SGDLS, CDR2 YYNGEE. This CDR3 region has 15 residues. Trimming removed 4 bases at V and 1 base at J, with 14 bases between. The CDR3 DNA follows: TGTGCCAGCAGCCCCCTCTCTTCGGGCCAAGAGACCCAGTACTTC. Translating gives CASSPLSSGQETQYF.

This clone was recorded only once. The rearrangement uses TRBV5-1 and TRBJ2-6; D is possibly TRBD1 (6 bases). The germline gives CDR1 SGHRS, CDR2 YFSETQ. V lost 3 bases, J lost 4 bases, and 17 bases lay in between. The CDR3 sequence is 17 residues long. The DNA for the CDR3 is TGCGCCAGCAGCTATGGCTTACAGGGAACCGGGGCCAACGTCCTGACTTTC. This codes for CASSYGLQGTGANVLTF.

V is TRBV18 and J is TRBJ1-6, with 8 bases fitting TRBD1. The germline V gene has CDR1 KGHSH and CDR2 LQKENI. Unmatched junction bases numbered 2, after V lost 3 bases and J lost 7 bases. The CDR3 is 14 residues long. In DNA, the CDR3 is TGTGCCAGCTCACCCGACAGGGGCAATTCACCCCTCCACTTT. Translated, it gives CASSPDRGNSPLHF.

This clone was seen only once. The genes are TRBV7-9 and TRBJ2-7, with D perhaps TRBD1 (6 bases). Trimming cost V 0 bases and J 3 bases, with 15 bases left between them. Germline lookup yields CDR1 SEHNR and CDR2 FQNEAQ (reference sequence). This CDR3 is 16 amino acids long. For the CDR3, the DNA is TGTGCCAGCAGCTTAGCGGGGGCCAGGGGTGACTACGAGCAGTACTTC. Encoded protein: CASSLAGARGDYEQYF.